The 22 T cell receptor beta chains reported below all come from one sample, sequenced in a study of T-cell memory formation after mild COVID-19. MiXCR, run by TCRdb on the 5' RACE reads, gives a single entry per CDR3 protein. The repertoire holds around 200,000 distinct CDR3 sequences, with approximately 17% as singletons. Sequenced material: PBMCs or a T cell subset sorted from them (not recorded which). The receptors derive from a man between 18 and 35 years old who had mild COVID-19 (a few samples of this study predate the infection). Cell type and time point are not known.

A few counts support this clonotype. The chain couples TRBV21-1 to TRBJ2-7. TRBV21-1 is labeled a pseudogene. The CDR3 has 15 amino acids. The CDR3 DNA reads TGTGCCAGCAGCAAAGAAGGCGGCAGAACCTACGAGCAGTACTTC. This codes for CASSKEGGRTYEQYF.

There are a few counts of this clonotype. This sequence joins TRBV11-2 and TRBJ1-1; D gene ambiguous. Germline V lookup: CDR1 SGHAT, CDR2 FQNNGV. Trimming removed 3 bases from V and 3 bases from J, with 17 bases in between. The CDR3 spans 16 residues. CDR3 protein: CASSFDRDEGDTEAFF. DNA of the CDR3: TGTGCCAGCAGCTTCGATCGCGATGAGGGCGACACTGAAGCTTTCTTT. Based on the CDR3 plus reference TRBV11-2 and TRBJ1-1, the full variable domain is EAGVAQSPRYKIIEKRQSVAFWCNPISGHATLYWYQQILGQGPKLLIQFQNNGVVDDSQLPKDRFSAERLKGVDSTLKIQPAKLEDSAVYLCASSFDRDEGDTEAFFGQGTRLTVV.

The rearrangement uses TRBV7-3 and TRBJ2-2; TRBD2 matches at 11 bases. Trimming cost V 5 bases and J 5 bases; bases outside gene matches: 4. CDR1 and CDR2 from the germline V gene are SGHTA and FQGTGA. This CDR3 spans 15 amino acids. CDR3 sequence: CASSRLAGLTGELFF. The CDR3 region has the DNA TGTGCCAGCAGCCGACTAGCGGGGTTGACCGGGGAGCTGTTTTTT.

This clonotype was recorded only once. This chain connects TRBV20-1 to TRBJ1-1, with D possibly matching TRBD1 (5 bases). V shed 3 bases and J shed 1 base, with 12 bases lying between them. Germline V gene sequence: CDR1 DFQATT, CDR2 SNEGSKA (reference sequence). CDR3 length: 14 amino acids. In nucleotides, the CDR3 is TGCAGTGCTAGGGCCTCTCAGGGGAACACTGAAGCTTTCTTT. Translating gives CSARASQGNTEAFF.

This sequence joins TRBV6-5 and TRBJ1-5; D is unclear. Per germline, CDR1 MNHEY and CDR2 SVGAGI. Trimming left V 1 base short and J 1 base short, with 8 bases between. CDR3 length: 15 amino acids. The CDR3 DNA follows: TGTGCCAGCAGTTACTATCTGGGAAGCAATCAGCCCCAGCATTTT. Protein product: CASSYYLGSNQPQHF.

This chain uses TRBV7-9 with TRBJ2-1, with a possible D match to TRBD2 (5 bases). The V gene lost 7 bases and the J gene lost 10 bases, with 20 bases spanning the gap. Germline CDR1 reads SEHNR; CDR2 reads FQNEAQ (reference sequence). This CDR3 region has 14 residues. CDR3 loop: CASTREGGRLEQFF. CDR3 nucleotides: TGTGCCAGCACAAGGGAAGGCGGGCGACTCGAGCAGTTCTTC.

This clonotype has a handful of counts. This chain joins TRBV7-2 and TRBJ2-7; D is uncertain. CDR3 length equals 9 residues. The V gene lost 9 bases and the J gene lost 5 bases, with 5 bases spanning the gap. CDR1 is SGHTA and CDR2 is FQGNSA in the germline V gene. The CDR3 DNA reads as TGTGCCAGTAGCCACGAGCAGTACGTC. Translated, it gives CASSHEQYV.

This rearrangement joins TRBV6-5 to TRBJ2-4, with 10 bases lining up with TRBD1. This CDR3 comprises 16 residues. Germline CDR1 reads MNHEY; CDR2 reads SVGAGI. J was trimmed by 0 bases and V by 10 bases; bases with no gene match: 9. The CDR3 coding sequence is TGTGCCACTCAGGGGGACAGGGGTTTAGCCAAAAACATTCAGTACTTC. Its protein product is CATQGDRGLAKNIQYF.

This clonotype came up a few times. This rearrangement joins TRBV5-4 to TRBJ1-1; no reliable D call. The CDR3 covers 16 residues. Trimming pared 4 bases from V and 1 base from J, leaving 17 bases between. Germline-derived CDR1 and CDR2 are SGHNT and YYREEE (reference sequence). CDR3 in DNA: TGTGCCAGCAGCCGTTTCGACCGCGTTACGAACACTGAAGCTTTCTTT. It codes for CASSRFDRVTNTEAFF.

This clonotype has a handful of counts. In DNA form, the CDR3 reads TGTGCCAGCAGCTTGGGGCACGGCTATGGCTACACCTTC. As protein: CASSLGHGYGYTF. The chain combines TRBV7-2 with TRBJ1-2, with D possibly TRBD1 on 5 matching bases. Per the germline V gene, CDR1 is SGHTA and CDR2 is FQGNSA. The V and J ends lost 3 bases and 4 bases respectively, with 9 bases between them. CDR3 length: 13 residues.

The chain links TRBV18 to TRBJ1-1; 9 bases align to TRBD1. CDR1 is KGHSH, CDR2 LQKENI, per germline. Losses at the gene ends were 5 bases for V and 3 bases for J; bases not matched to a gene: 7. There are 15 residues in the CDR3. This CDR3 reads CASSAVGQGYTEAFF. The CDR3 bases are TGTGCCAGCTCAGCCGTAGGACAGGGGTACACTGAAGCTTTCTTT. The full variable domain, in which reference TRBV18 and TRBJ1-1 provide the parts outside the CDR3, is NAGVMQNPRHLVRRRGQEARLRCSPMKGHSHVYWYRQLPEEGLKFMVYLQKENIIDESGMPKERFSAEFPKEGPSILRIQQVVRGDSAAYFCASSAVGQGYTEAFFGQGTRLTVV.

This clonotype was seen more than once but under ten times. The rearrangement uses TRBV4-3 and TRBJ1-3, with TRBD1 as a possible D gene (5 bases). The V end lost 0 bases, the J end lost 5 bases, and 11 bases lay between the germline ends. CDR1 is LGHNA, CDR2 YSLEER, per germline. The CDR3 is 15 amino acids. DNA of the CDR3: TGCGCCAGCAGCCAAGAAGTCCAGGGTCGAAACACCATATATTTT. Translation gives CASSQEVQGRNTIYF.

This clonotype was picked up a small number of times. CDR3 loop: CASSAAGSAEAFF. For the CDR3, the DNA is TGTGCCAGCAGTGCGGCGGGTTCGGCTGAAGCTTTCTTT. The chain uses TRBV12-3 or TRBV12-4 and TRBJ1-1, with D uncertain. The CDR3 totals 13 residues. Trimming removed 5 bases at V and 6 bases at J, with 13 bases between.

CDR3 sequence: CASSPGHTEAFF. The CDR3 nucleotides read TGTGCCAGCAGCCCGGGTCACACTGAAGCTTTCTTT. The rearrangement joins TRBV5-5 to TRBJ1-1; D remains ambiguous. The CDR3 length is 12 residues. V was cut by 4 bases and J by 3 bases, with 7 bases left in between. The germline V gene has CDR1 SGHKS and CDR2 YYEKEE (reference sequence). The full variable domain, its missing parts supplied by reference TRBV5-5 and TRBJ1-1, is DAGVTQSPTHLIKTRGQQVTLRCSPISGHKSVSWYQQVLGQGPQFIFQYYEKEERGRGNFPDRFSARQFPNYSSELNVNALLLGDSALYLCASSPGHTEAFFGQGTRLTVV.

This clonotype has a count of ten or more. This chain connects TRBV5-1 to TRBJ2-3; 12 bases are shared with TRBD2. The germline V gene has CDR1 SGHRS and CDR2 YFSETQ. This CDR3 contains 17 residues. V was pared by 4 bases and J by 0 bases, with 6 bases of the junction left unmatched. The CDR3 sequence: CASSEATSGGSTDTQYF. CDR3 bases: TGCGCCAGCAGCGAAGCAACTAGCGGGGGGAGCACAGATACGCAGTATTTT.

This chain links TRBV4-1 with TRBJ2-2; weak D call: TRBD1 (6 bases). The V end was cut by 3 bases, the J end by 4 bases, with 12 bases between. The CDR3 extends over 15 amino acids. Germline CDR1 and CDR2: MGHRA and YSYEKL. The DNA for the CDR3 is TGCGCCAGCAGCCAGCCAGGGACACGCACCGGGGAGCTGTTTTTT. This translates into CASSQPGTRTGELFF.

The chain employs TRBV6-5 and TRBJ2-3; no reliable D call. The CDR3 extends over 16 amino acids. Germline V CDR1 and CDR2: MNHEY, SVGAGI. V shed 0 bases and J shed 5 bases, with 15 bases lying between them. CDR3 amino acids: CASSYSSQVSEDTQYF. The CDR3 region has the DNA TGTGCCAGCAGTTACTCTAGTCAGGTTTCAGAAGATACGCAGTATTTT.

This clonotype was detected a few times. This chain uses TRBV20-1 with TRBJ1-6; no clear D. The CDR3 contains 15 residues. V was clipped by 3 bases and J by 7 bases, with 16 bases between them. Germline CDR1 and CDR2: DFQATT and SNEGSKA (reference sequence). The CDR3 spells CSARFAGIGNSPLHF. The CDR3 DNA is TGCAGTGCTAGGTTCGCGGGGATTGGGAATTCACCCCTCCACTTT.

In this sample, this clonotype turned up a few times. CDR3 sequence reads: CASSPGLAMSEQFF. The CDR3 coding sequence is TGTGCCAGCAGCCCTGGACTAGCCATGAGTGAGCAGTTCTTC. J is TRBJ2-1 and V is TRBV7-2; 8 nucleotides agree with TRBD2. The V gene end was trimmed by 5 bases and the J gene end by 9 bases; junction bases not matched to a gene: 9. Germline assignment: CDR1 SGHTA and CDR2 FQGNSA. CDR3 length equals 14 residues. The full variable domain, rest sourced from reference TRBV7-2 and TRBJ2-1, is GAGVSQSPSNKVTEKGKDVELRCDPISGHTALYWYRQSLGQGLEFLIYFQGNSAPDKSGLPSDRFSAERTGGSVSTLTIQRTQQEDSAVYLCASSPGLAMSEQFFGPGTRLTVL.

CDR3 nucleotide sequence: TGTGCCAGCAGCGCCATCCCGAAGGGAGATACGCAGTATTTT. It is translated as CASSAIPKGDTQYF. The chain uses TRBV7-8 and TRBJ2-3; D unclear. Germline values: CDR1 SGHVS, CDR2 FQNEAQ. V shed 5 bases and J shed 5 bases, with 14 bases lying between them. There are 14 residues in the CDR3.

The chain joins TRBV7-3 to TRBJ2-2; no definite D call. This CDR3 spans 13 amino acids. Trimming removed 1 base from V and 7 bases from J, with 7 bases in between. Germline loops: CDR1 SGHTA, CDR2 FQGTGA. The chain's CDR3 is CASSLNPVGELFF. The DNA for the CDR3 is TGTGCCAGCAGCTTAAATCCCGTCGGGGAGCTGTTTTTT.

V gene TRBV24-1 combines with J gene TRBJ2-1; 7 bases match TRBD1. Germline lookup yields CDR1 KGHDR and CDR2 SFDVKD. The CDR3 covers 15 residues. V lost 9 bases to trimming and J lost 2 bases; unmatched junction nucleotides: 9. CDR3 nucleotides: TGTGCCACCCCCCTCGGACAGGCTGCCTACAATGAGCAGTTCTTC. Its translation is CATPLGQAAYNEQFF.